Reported below is one T cell receptor (beta chain). Its specificity is not known. The data belong to a study of T-cell memory formation after mild COVID-19. Study-wide context: TCR clusters were mostly donor specific. Study outcomes and limitations: Contracting clones from day 15 to 85 had balanced CD4/CD8; later expanders favoured CD4+.

MiXCR, applied by TCRdb to the 5' RACE reads, yields one record per CDR3 protein. The sample has under 700,000 distinct CDR3 sequences; about a fifth are singletons. Sequencing was performed on PBMCs or a T cell subset sorted from them (not recorded which). The clonotype originates from an adult woman who had mild COVID-19 (a few samples of this study predate the infection). Cell type and time point are not known.

The DNA of the CDR3 is TGTGCCAGCAGTGTAGATCAAGGGCGAGTTCCATATGGCTACACCTTC. This sequence encodes CASSVDQGRVPYGYTF. The chain joins TRBV12-3 or TRBV12-4 to TRBJ1-2; D ambiguous. Trimming removed 5 bases at V and 5 bases at J, with 21 bases between. The CDR3 length is 16 residues.